What follows are 5 T cell receptor beta chains derived from one specimen sequenced in a study of CD8 T cells in ankylosing spondylitis. Study-wide points: The study identified a TCR beta motif of under ten highly homologous variants that appeared characteristic of ankylosing spondylitis blood.

TCRdb used MiXCR to reprocess the 5' RACE reads, holding one entry per CDR3 protein. Among about 450,000 distinct CDR3 sequences, 25% to 30% were seen once, and the ten largest hold over 0.8%. These receptors lack a known antigen. Source material: blood, either unsorted or a sorted T cell fraction (not recorded which). Every receptor here comes from a male donor with ankylosing spondylitis.

Only a few counts were recorded for this clonotype. The chain combines TRBV7-9 with TRBJ2-2; D tentatively reads TRBD1 or TRBD2 (5 bases each). The V gene lost 5 bases and the J gene lost 5 bases, with 15 bases spanning the gap. The CDR3 consists of 15 residues. The germline V gene encodes CDR1 SEHNR and CDR2 FQNEAQ (reference sequence). The CDR3 sequence is CASSVRDPGTGELFF. CDR3 DNA sequence: TGTGCCAGCAGCGTCCGGGACCCTGGTACCGGGGAGCTGTTTTTT. Full variable domain (outside the CDR3, taken from reference TRBV7-9 and TRBJ2-2): DTGVSQNPRHKITKRGQNVTFRCDPISEHNRLYWYRQTLGQGPEFLTYFQNEAQLEKSRLLSDRFSAERPKGSFSTLEIQRTEQGDSAMYLCASSVRDPGTGELFFGEGSRLTVL.

This clonotype has just a few counts. The gene calls are TRBV19 and TRBJ2-3; 7 nucleotides match TRBD2. This CDR3 comprises 16 residues. Germline V gives CDR1 LNHDA, CDR2 SQIVND (reference sequence). V gave up 1 base and J gave up 4 bases; unmatched junction bases: 8. The CDR3 DNA sequence: TGTGCCAGTAGTATAGCGGCGGGAGCAGCCTCAGATACGCAGTATTTT. Translated, it gives CASSIAAGAASDTQYF.

This clonotype was seen a handful of times. V and J are TRBV20-1 and TRBJ1-2; D is possibly TRBD1 (5 bases). Germline V CDR1 and CDR2: DFQATT, SNEGSKA (reference sequence). The CDR3 covers 13 residues. Trimming stripped 6 bases from V and 5 bases from J, with 16 bases between. CDR3 loop: CSARGSAGYGYTF. CDR3 DNA: TGCAGTGCGCGGGGCAGCGCCGGTTATGGCTACACCTTC.

This clonotype has a count of ten or more. The rearrangement uses TRBV12-3 or TRBV12-4 and TRBJ2-2; D unclear. The CDR3 spans 12 residues. The V end was cut by 2 bases, the J end by 7 bases, with 5 bases between. As DNA, the CDR3 is TGTGCCAGCAGTTTAAAAGGCGGGGAGCTGTTTTTT. This codes for CASSLKGGELFF.

This clonotype was seen more than once but under ten times. V gene TRBV27 combines with J gene TRBJ1-2; TRBD1 is a possible D gene (5 bases). The germline V gene encodes CDR1 MNHEY and CDR2 SMNVEV (reference sequence). This CDR3 is built from 14 residues. Trimming took off 3 bases at V and 6 bases at J, with 14 bases between the two ends. CDR3 loop: CASSFGGSRDGYTF. The CDR3 DNA reads as TGTGCCAGCAGTTTTGGGGGAAGCCGGGATGGCTACACCTTC.